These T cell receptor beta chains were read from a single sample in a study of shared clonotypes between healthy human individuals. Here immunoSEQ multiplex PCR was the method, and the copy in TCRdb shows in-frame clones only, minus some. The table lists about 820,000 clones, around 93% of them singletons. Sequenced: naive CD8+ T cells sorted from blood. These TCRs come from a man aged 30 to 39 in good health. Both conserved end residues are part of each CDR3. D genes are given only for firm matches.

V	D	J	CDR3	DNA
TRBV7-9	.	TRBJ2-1	CASSLPSSYNEQFF	TGTGCCAGCAGCTTACCGAGCTCCTACAATGAGCAGTTCTTC
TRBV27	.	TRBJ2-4	CASSSLGTNIQYF	TGTGCCAGCAGCTCACTGGGCACAAACATTCAGTACTTC
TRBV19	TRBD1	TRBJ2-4	CAGTQDRGNIQYF	TGTGCCGGAACACAAGACAGGGGGAACATTCAGTACTTC
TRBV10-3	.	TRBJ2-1	CAISESTVRSLYNEQFF	TGTGCCATCAGTGAGTCGACCGTCAGGTCCTTATACAATGAGCAGTTCTTC
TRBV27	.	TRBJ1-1	CASSSTGLQTEAFF	TGTGCCAGCAGTTCAACAGGGTTGCAAACTGAAGCTTTCTTT
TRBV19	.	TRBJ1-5	CASSLQGTIGSAQHF	TGTGCCAGTAGCTTACAGGGTACTATCGGTTCGGCCCAGCATTTT
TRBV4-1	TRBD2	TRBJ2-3	CASSQDIPGLAFYTDTQYF	TGCGCCAGCAGCCAAGATATCCCCGGACTAGCATTTTACACAGATACGCAGTATTTT
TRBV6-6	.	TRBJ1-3	CASSNLAFSGNTIYF	TGTGCCAGCAGTAACCTAGCGTTCTCTGGAAACACCATATATTTT
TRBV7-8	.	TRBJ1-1	CASSLRANTEAFF	TGTGCCAGCAGCTTGAGGGCGAACACTGAAGCTTTCTTT
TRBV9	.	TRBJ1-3	CASSGPPGIYF	TGTGCCAGCAGCGGGCCCCCCGGCATATATTTT
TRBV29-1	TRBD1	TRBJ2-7	CSVHTGTVYEQYF	TGCAGCGTTCACACCGGGACAGTCTACGAGCAGTACTTC
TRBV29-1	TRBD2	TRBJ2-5	CSVVWREEETQYF	TGCAGCGTTGTTTGGCGGGAGGAAGAGACCCAGTACTTC
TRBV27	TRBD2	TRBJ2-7	CASSLILAGGSEQYF	TGTGCCAGCAGTTTAATACTAGCGGGAGGCTCCGAGCAGTACTTC
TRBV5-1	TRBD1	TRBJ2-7	CASSLAGGLRQGVDEQYF	TGCGCCAGCAGCTTGGCTGGGGGATTGAGACAGGGGGTCGACGAGCAGTACTTC
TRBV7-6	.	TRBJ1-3	CASSPEGRPGGNTIYF	TGTGCCAGCAGCCCCGAAGGACGGCCGGGGGGAAACACCATATATTTT